This T cell receptor beta chain was captured by sequencing in a study of CD4 T cells in relation to SARS-CoV-2 and coronaviruses (dated by TCRdb to 2020 to 2023). In the study overall: In the ViraFEST assay, PBMCs were cultured with antigen for roughly 11 days, after which TCR beta CDR3s were sequenced to identify antigen-specific clonal expansions. The negative reference condition was either a culture with an HIV-1 Nef peptide pool or a culture with no peptide. Shared crossreactive spike epitopes were mapped to their HLA restriction using patient-derived lymphoblastoid cell lines. At the level of individual TCR clonotypes, the study measured memory CD4+ T cell crossreactivity between SARS-CoV-2 spike protein and common cold coronavirus spike proteins. The Adaptive Biotechnologies TCR-sequencing kit was used for samples from three pre-COVID donors and for the naive versus memory experiments, whereas the other data were Illumina-based. A different, Illumina-based TCR-beta assay was used to sequence expansion assays from other donors in the study. General study outcomes and caveats: Small numbers of patients and of tested TCRs were a limitation of the study. Memory CD4+ clonotypes crossrecognizing SARS-CoV-2 and at least one common cold coronavirus spike were found in 50% to 80% of donors. Pre-pandemic and post-infection samples were not both contributed by any donor, so tracing of the source of pre-existing responses was limited. Crossreactive clones showed significantly weaker SARS-CoV-2-driven expansion than monoreactive clones, consistent with antigenic imprinting. Crossreactivity analysis centred on spike protein, so crossreactivity against other viral proteins was not assessed.

Library creation used the immunoSEQ multiplex PCR assay. As for the original processing: During preprocessing, nonproductive sequences were removed, as were CDR3s that did not start with C, did not end with F or W, or were shorter than 7 amino acids. The MANAFEST web app was used to call antigen-specific clonotypes on the basis of expansion compared with the reference and with other culture wells. To be counted as positive, a clone had to show significant expansion compared with the reference culture, at an FDR below 0.05, in 2 of 3 replicate wells. A further requirement for positive clones was significant expansion compared with all other tandem wells, along with an odds ratio above 5. CDR3 homology was quantified as pairwise Levenshtein distance, calculated with the stringdist R package after three terminal residues were trimmed from each end. Drawn from immuneACCESS, this table holds only the in-frame rearrangements with V and J called that TCRdb kept. Clones are partly lost; checked studies trace under half to an unresolved V gene and leave the rest unexplained. The V and J calls and the clone size are those of that table, but D and trimming were determined from the DNA. The sample includes around 25,000 clones, with over 60% observed a single time. 10% of the sample lies in the top ten.

Sequences SGHAT (CDR1) and FQNNGV (CDR2) are obtained from the germline V gene. From cysteine to phenylalanine, the CDR3 is 17 amino acids long. The entry retains the CDR3 DNA only, 51 bases that are in frame from base 1. V and J lose 6 bases and 0 bases, and a span of 15 bases separates them. CD4+ T cells from unexposed donors were collected before the COVID-19 pandemic (2011-2018). The EasySep CD4+ T cell isolation kit was used to isolate CD4+ T cells once the cultures had run for roughly 9 days. As cell numbers permitted, CD4+ T cells from unexposed donors were tested for reactivity to SARS-CoV-2 S and N and to four common cold coronavirus spike pools. Each well held more than 1.5 million PBMCs cultured in IMDM containing about 5% human AB serum and about 9.4 IU/ml IL-2. Half of the culture medium was replaced with fresh IL-2-containing medium on days 3 and 7. In general, every peptide culture condition was set up in three replicate wells. The leukapheresis product used for the unexposed donors was purchased from a commercial source. PBMCs were isolated from leukapheresis product or whole blood by Ficoll-Paque PLUS gradient centrifugation. PBMCs were either cryopreserved at -140 degrees C or used fresh in the expansion assay. The QIAamp Micro DNA Kit was used to extract genomic DNA from the CD4+ T cells.

On this clone itself: Its target antigen remains unknown. Per-base quality was not reported, and no clone a single base away is much larger than it.

This receptor was identified in a human donor in good health. Sequenced sample: CD4+ T cells from PBMCs, cultured in vitro. Rearrangement joined TRBV11-2 to TRBJ1-6; a confident D gene designation cannot be given. The DNA sequence follows: TGTGCCAGCAGGAACCCGTACGCCAGCTCCTATAATTCACCCCTCCACTTT. Its protein is CASRNPYASSYNSPLHF.